What follows are 19 T cell receptor beta chains derived from one specimen sequenced in a study of T cells in Graves' hyperthyroidism and ophthalmopathy (dated by TCRdb to between 2018 and 2021). To prepare the library, multiplex PCR was applied. These reads were obtained on an Illumina HiSeq 2000. The TCR beta CDR3 regions were amplified from the RNA transcripts. The first round of RT-PCR for the TCR CDR3 was performed with the HTBI primer set and the Qiagen OneStep RT-PCR kit. Through fastp at Q25 and MiXCR, TCRdb rebuilt clones from the public reads, retaining in-frame beta chains. Each record represents a unique CDR3 protein, reported with the most common genes and DNA among its rows. The table for this sample lists fewer than 250,000 distinct CDR3 sequences; approximately 17% of them were counted only once. Of the sample, 50% falls within the top ten clones. Sequencing was carried out using blood. These receptors were taken from a man between 50 and 59 years old with Graves' hyperthyroidism.

This clonotype was seen ten or more times. The genes are TRBV28 and TRBJ1-1, with D hard to call. This CDR3 has 12 amino acids. Germline V CDR1 and CDR2: MDHEN, SYDVKM. V lost 2 bases and J lost 8, with 9 bases in between. Here the CDR3 DNA reads TGTGCCAGCAGTTTAGGTGCGGGGGAAGCTTTCTTT. Its protein is CASSLGAGEAFF.

This clonotype turned up a few times. The chain couples TRBV20-1 to TRBJ1-1, with TRBD1 matching over 7 bases. Germline CDR1 reads DFQATT; CDR2 reads SNEGSKA (reference sequence). The length of the CDR3 is 15 residues. The V gene end was trimmed by 1 base and the J gene end by 0 bases; junction bases not matched to a gene: 5. The CDR3 nucleotides are TGCAGTGCTAGAGGACAGGGAGGGTTGAACACTGAAGCTTTCTTT. It codes for CSARGQGGLNTEAFF.

The rearrangement uses TRBV19 and TRBJ2-1, with D possibly being TRBD2 (6 bases). The V end lost 4 bases, the J end lost 6 bases, and 10 bases lay between the germline ends. The CDR3 runs 13 residues. Germline loops: CDR1 LNHDA, CDR2 SQIVND (reference sequence). Here the CDR3 DNA reads TGTGCCAGTAGTACCCGGGACTTCAATGAGCAGTTCTTC. Amino acids: CASSTRDFNEQFF.

CDR3 loop: CSARGLAGGTRSFYEQYF. Written as DNA, the CDR3 is TGCAGTGCTAGAGGACTAGCGGGAGGCACCCGCTCCTTCTACGAGCAGTACTTC. V gene TRBV20-1 combines with J gene TRBJ2-7; 13 positions agree with TRBD2. V lost 1 base, J lost 3 bases, and 12 bases stayed unmatched. CDR3 length: 18 amino acids. CDR1 and CDR2 from the germline V gene are DFQATT and SNEGSKA (reference sequence).

This clonotype was seen ten or more times. This chain links TRBV7-2 with TRBJ2-7; no reliable D call. V was trimmed by 2 bases and J by 3 bases, leaving 11 bases between them. CDR1 and CDR2 (germline): SGHTA, FQGNSA. This CDR3 region has 14 residues. The CDR3 sequence is CASSLTSQVYEQYF. The CDR3 DNA is TGTGCCAGCAGCTTAACGTCTCAAGTCTACGAGCAGTACTTC. The full variable domain, with the rest looked up from reference TRBV7-2 and TRBJ2-7, is GAGVSQSPSNKVTEKGKDVELRCDPISGHTALYWYRQSLGQGLEFLIYFQGNSAPDKSGLPSDRFSAERTGGSVSTLTIQRTQQEDSAVYLCASSLTSQVYEQYFGPGTRLTVT.

The rearrangement joins TRBV20-1 to TRBJ2-7, with D possibly matching TRBD1 (5 bases). The CDR3 runs to 14 residues. V was pared by 3 bases and J by 5 bases, with 17 bases between. Germline values: CDR1 DFQATT, CDR2 SNEGSKA (reference sequence). For the CDR3, the DNA is TGCAGTGCTAGCCGGACAATAGGAGCCCACGAGCAGTACTTC. It specifies CSASRTIGAHEQYF.

The V call is TRBV5-1, the J call TRBJ2-1; D unresolved. V lost 0 bases to trimming and J lost 6 bases, with 10 bases between them. This CDR3 spans 14 amino acids. The germline V gene has CDR1 SGHRS and CDR2 YFSETQ. In DNA form, the CDR3 reads TGCGCCAGCAGCTTGGCCGACTCGGGCAATGAGCAGTTCTTC. It translates to CASSLADSGNEQFF.

Ten or more counts support this clonotype. This chain connects TRBV11-2 to TRBJ2-2; 12 bases align to TRBD2. This CDR3 contains 16 residues. Germline CDR1 and CDR2: SGHAT and FQNNGV. Losses at the gene ends were 3 bases for V and 6 bases for J; bases not matched to a gene: 5. The CDR3 coding sequence is TGTGCCAGCAGCTTGCGTCGACTAGCGGGAGCCGGGGAGCTGTTTTTT. It yields the protein CASSLRRLAGAGELFF.

The chain carries TRBV6-2 or TRBV6-3 and TRBJ2-1; tentatively, D is TRBD1 (6 bases). The CDR3 is 13 amino acids. Trimming left V 0 bases short and J 9 bases short, with 9 bases between. Germline-derived CDR1 and CDR2 are MNHEY and SVGEGT. The CDR3 DNA follows: TGTGCCAGCAGTTACTCCAGGGGTCGTGAGCAGTTCTTC. This gives the protein CASSYSRGREQFF.

The count of this clonotype is one. The rearrangement links TRBV7-2 to TRBJ2-7; 13 bases agree with TRBD2. J was trimmed by 6 bases and V by 4 bases; bases with no gene match: 6. CDR3 length: 15 amino acids. The germline gives CDR1 SGHTA, CDR2 FQGNSA. This CDR3 reads CASSYWTSGSCEQYF. In DNA, the CDR3 is TGTGCCAGCAGCTATTGGACTAGCGGGAGCTGCGAGCAGTACTTC.

This clonotype showed up many times. V and J are TRBV28 and TRBJ2-5; TRBD2 is a possible D gene (5 bases). The CDR3 runs 12 residues. The V and J ends lost 10 bases and 0 bases respectively, with 9 bases between them. Per germline, CDR1 MDHEN and CDR2 SYDVKM. The DNA for the CDR3 is TGTGCCACCAACGGGAACCAAGAGACCCAGTACTTC. As protein: CATNGNQETQYF.

J is TRBJ1-5 and V is TRBV5-6; D gene unclear. CDR1 SGHDT and CDR2 YYEEEE come from the germline V gene. The V end lost 3 bases, the J end lost 5 bases, and 12 bases lay between the germline ends. This CDR3 has 14 residues. Here the CDR3 reads CASSWAGTHQPQHF. For the CDR3, the DNA is TGTGCCAGCAGCTGGGCGGGAACCCATCAGCCCCAGCATTTT.

The chain is built from TRBV20-1 and TRBJ2-1; no definite D call. The CDR3 runs 13 residues. Trimming removed 5 bases from V and 3 bases from J, with 11 bases in between. Germline V gene lookup returns CDR1 DFQATT and CDR2 SNEGSKA (reference sequence). Here the CDR3 reads CSASTSRYNEQFF. The CDR3 bases are TGCAGTGCTTCCACCAGCCGCTACAATGAGCAGTTCTTC.

This clonotype was counted many times. V gene TRBV4-3 combines with J gene TRBJ2-3; the D call may be TRBD1 or TRBD2 (5 bases each). CDR1 is LGHNA, CDR2 YSLEER, per germline. The length of the CDR3 is 13 residues. Trimming cost V 5 bases and J 4 bases, with 10 bases left between them. CDR3 sequence (DNA): TGCGCCAGCAGCTCACGGGGCGCAGATACGCAGTATTTT. Translation: CASSSRGADTQYF.

This chain links TRBV12-3 or TRBV12-4 with TRBJ2-2; TRBD1 is a possible D gene (5 bases). CDR3 length: 15 residues. Trimming cost V 1 base and J 7 bases, with 13 bases left between them. The chain's CDR3 is CASSLDRQSNGELFF. CDR3 DNA: TGTGCCAGCAGTTTAGACAGGCAAAGTAACGGGGAGCTGTTTTTT.

This clonotype was counted ten times or more. The chain employs TRBV28 and TRBJ2-7; D might be TRBD2 (6 bases). CDR1 MDHEN and CDR2 SYDVKM come from the germline V gene. CDR3 length: 16 amino acids. Trimming removed 5 bases at V and 2 bases at J, with 19 bases between. This CDR3 is CASSAAGGTPTYEQYF. In nucleotides, the CDR3 is TGTGCCAGCAGTGCCGCGGGCGGGACGCCTACCTACGAGCAGTACTTC. Based on the CDR3 plus reference TRBV28 and TRBJ2-7, the full variable domain is DVKVTQSSRYLVKRTGEKVFLECVQDMDHENMFWYRQDPGLGLRLIYFSYDVKMKEKGDIPEGYSVSREKKERFSLILESASTNQTSMYLCASSAAGGTPTYEQYFGPGTRLTVT.

This clonotype was seen repeatedly, ten times or more. The chain joins TRBV5-1 to TRBJ2-1; D gene uncertain. The CDR3 covers 13 residues. V lost 0 bases and J lost 5, with 6 bases in between. The germline CDR1 and CDR2 sequences are SGHRS and YFSETQ. DNA for the CDR3: TGCGCCAGCAGCTTGGATGAGAACAATGAGCAGTTCTTC. Translating gives CASSLDENNEQFF.

The CDR3 coding sequence is TGCGCCAGCATCGGAAGGGGGCCGTTTTTTTCACCCCTCCACTTT. Encoded protein: CASIGRGPFFSPLHF. The chain couples TRBV10-1 to TRBJ1-6; 7 positions agree with TRBD1. V dropped 7 bases and J dropped 9; count of bases not matched to a gene: 12. The germline V gene encodes CDR1 WNHNN and CDR2 SYGVQD (reference sequence). The CDR3 length is 15 residues.

Many counts were recorded for this clonotype. The CDR3 sequence is CASSFASGNEQYF. The DNA of the CDR3 is TGTGCCAGCAGCTTCGCTAGCGGGAACGAGCAGTACTTC. V and J are TRBV11-1 and TRBJ2-7, with 9 nucleotides matching TRBD2. This CDR3 region has 13 residues. CDR1 and CDR2 (germline): SGHAT, FQDESV (reference sequence). V dropped 3 bases and J dropped 5; count of bases not matched to a gene: 2.